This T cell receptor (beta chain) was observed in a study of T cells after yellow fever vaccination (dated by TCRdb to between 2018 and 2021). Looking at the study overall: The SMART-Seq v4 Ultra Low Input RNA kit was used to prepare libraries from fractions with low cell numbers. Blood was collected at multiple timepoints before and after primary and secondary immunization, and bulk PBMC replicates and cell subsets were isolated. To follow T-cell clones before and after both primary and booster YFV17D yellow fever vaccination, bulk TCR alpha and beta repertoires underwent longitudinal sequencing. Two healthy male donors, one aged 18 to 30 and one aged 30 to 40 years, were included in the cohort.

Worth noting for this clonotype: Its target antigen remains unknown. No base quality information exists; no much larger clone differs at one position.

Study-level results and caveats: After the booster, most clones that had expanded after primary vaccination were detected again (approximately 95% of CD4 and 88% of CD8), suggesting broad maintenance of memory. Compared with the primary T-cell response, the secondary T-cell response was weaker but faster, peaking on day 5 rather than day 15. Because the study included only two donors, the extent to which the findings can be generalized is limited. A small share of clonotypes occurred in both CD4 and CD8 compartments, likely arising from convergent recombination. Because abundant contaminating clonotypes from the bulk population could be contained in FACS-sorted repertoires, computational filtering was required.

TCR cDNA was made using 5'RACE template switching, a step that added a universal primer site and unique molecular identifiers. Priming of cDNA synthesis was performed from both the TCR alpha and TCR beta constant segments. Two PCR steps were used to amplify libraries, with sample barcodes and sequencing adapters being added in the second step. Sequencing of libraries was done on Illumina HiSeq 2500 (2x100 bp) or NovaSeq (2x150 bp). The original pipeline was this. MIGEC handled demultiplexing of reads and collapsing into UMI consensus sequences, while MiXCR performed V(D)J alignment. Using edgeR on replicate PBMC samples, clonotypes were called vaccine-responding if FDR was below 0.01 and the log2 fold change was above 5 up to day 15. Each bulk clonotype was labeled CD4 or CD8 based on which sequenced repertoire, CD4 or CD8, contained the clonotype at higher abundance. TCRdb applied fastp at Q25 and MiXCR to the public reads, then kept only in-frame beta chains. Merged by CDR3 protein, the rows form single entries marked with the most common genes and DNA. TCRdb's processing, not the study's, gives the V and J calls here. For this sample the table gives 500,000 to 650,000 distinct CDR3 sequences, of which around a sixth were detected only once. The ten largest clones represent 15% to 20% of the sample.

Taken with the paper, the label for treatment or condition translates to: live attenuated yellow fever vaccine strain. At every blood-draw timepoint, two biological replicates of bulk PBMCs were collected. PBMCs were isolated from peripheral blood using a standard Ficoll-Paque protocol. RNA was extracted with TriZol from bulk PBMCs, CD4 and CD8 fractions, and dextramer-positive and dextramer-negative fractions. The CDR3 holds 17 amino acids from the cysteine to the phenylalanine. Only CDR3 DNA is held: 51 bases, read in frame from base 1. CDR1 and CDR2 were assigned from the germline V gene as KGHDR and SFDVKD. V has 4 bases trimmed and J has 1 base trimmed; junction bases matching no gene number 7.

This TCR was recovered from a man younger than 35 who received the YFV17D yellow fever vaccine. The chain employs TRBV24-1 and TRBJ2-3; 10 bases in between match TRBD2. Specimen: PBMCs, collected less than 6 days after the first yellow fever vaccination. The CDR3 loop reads CATSDPRGTSGTDTQYF. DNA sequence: TGTGCCACCAGTGACCCCAGGGGGACTAGCGGCACAGATACGCAGTATTTT.